The clone carrying this T cell receptor beta chain has more than one count but fewer than ten. TCR cDNA, made by 5'RACE template switching, carried an added universal primer site and UMIs. TCRdb redid the calling of the 5' RACE reads with MiXCR, one entry per CDR3 protein. Of about 260,000 distinct CDR3 sequences listed, around 5.2% are singletons. The sample is drawn from a study of T cells after yellow fever vaccination. On the study more broadly: Preparation used SMART-Seq v4 Ultra Low Input for the low-cell-number fractions.

The CDR3 runs to 15 residues. Trimming took 2 bases from V and 4 from J; bases not matched to a gene: 7. Germline CDR1 and CDR2: MGHRA and YSYEKL. This receptor was identified in a man younger than 35 who received the YFV17D yellow fever vaccine. The chain joins TRBV4-1 to TRBJ2-7; 8 bases match TRBD1. The specimen was CD4+ T cells sorted from PBMCs, collected on the day of the yellow fever booster vaccination. The CDR3, as DNA: TGCGCCAGCAGCCAACCGAGGACAGGGTTATACGAGCAGTACTTC. Amino acid sequence: CASSQPRTGLYEQYF.